The 2 T cell receptor beta chains below were found in one sample sequenced in a study of OX40 agonist ivuxolimab in advanced cancers. The protocol was immunoSEQ multiplex PCR, while the TCRdb copy is restricted to in-frame clones and leaves out a portion. The sample has around 25,000 clones; around 80% are singletons. Material: CD4+ or CD8+ T cells sorted from blood, obtained in a trial of the OX40 agonist ivuxolimab. All receptors derive from an adult with an advanced solid tumor such as melanoma, head and neck, liver or kidney cancer.

The chain joins TRBV5-1 to TRBJ2-5; 14 positions agree with TRBD2. J lost 1 base, V lost 4 bases, and 6 bases had no gene match. The CDR3 is made up of 17 amino acids. Germline V CDR1 and CDR2: SGHRS, YFSETQ. The CDR3 DNA is TGCGCCAGCAGCCCCGGGACTAGCGGGAGCCTCCAAGAGACCCAGTACTTC. Residues: CASSPGTSGSLQETQYF.

The chain is built from TRBV6-5 and TRBJ2-1, with 9 bases aligning to TRBD2. The germline V gene encodes CDR1 MNHEY and CDR2 SVGAGI. CDR3 length: 14 amino acids. V lost 7 bases to trimming and J lost 9 bases; unmatched junction nucleotides: 10. For the CDR3, the DNA is TGTGCCAGCATAAGGGCTAGCGGGAAGGGTGAGCAGTTCTTC. It translates to CASIRASGKGEQFF.